This T cell receptor beta chain was captured by sequencing in a study of cytomegalovirus exposure and HLA in healthy donors. It was with 60 Vbeta and 13 Jbeta primers that the PCR ran. The assay was immunoSEQ multiplex PCR, and TCRdb's table has in-frame clones only and misses some. The sample holds 150,000 to 200,000 clones, about 80% seen once. On this clone: The antigen is not known.

Broader study findings: Later analysis associated a missense DCLRE1C variant with TCR beta V- and J-gene trimming. The authors later found most CMV-associated TCR beta chains appeared HLA-restricted.

Germline CDR1 and CDR2: MGHRA and YSYEKL. There are 12 residues in the CDR3. V lost 4 bases and J lost 5, with 8 bases in between. This sequence joins TRBV4-1 and TRBJ2-5; tentative D call: TRBD1 (5 bases). The receptor comes from a man between 45 and 60 years old in good health and CMV-seropositive. The sequencing sample was made of PBMCs. CDR3 sequence: CASSPSGETQYF. In DNA, the CDR3 is TGCGCCAGCAGCCCCTCAGGGGAGACCCAGTACTTC.